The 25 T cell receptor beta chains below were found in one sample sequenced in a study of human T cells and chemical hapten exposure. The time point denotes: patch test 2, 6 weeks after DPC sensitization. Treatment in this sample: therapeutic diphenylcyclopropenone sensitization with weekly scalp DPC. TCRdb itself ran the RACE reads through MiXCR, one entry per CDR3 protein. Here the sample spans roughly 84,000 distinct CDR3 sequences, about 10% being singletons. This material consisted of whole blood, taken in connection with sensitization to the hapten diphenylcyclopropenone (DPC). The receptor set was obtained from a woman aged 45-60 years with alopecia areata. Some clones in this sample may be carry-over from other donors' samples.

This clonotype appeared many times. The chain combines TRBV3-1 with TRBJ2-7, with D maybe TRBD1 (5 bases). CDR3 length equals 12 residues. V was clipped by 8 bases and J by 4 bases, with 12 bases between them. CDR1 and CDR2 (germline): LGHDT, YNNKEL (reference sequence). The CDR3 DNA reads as TGTGCCAGCGAAGGGGTGGCGTACGAGCAGTACTTC. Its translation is CASEGVAYEQYF.

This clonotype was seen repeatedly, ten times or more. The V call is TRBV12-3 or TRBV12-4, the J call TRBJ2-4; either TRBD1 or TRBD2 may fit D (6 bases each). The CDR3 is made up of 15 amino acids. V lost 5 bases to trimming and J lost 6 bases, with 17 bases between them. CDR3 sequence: CASSSYGGHANIQYF. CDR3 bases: TGTGCCAGCAGTAGCTACGGGGGACACGCAAACATTCAGTACTTC.

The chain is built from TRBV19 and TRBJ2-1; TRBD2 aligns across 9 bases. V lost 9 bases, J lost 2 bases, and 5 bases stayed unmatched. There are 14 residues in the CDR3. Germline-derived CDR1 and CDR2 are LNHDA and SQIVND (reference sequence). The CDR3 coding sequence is TGTGCCAGCCGCGGGAGGGACCCCTACAATGAGCAGTTCTTC. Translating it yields CASRGRDPYNEQFF.

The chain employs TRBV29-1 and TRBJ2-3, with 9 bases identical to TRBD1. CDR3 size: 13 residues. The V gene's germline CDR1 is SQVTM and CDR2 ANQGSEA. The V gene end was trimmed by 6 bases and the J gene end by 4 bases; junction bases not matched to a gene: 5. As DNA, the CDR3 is TGCAGCGTGGGACAGGGTGGATCAGATACGCAGTATTTT. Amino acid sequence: CSVGQGGSDTQYF.

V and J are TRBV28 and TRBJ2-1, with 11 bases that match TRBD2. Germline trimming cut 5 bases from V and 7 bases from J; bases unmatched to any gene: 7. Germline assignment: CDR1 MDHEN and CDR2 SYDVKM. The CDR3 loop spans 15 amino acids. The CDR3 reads CASSPTSGKYNEQFF. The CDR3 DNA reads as TGTGCCAGCAGTCCGACTAGCGGGAAATATAATGAGCAGTTCTTC.

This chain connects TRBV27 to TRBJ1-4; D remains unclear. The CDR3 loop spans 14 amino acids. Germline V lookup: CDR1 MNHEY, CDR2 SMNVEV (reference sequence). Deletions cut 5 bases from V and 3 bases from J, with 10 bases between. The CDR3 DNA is TGTGCCAGCAGTCTAAATAGGGCTAATGAAAAACTGTTTTTT. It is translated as CASSLNRANEKLFF.

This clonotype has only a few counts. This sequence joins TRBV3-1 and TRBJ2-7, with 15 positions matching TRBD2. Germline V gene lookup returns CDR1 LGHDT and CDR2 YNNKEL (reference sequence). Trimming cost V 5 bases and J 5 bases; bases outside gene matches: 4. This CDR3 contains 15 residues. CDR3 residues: CASSLGLAGGHEQYF. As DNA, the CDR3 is TGTGCCAGCAGCTTGGGACTAGCGGGAGGTCACGAGCAGTACTTC.

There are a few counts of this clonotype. CDR3 in amino acids: CASSDGKGGTEAFF. In DNA form, the CDR3 reads TGTGCCAGCAGCGATGGAAAGGGCGGGACTGAAGCTTTCTTT. The chain carries TRBV9 and TRBJ1-1; no clear D. There are 14 residues in the CDR3. V dropped 3 bases and J dropped 5 bases, with 14 bases sitting between them. Germline CDR1 SGDLS, CDR2 YYNGEE.

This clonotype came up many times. The CDR3 spells CASSPGGVVTGELFF. The CDR3 DNA reads as TGTGCCAGCAGCCCAGGCGGGGTTGTCACCGGGGAGCTGTTTTTT. This rearrangement joins TRBV7-6 to TRBJ2-2, with D tentatively TRBD2 (6 bases). V lost 5 bases and J lost 4, with 14 bases in between. Germline loops: CDR1 SGHVS, CDR2 FNYEAQ. The CDR3 contains 15 residues.

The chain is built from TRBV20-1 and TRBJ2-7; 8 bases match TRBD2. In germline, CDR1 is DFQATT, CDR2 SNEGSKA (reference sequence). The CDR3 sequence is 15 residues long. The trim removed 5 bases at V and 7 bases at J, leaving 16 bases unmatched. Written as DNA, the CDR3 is TGCAGTGCTTGGCCCCTTCGGGAGGGCCGAGGGGAGCAGTACTTC. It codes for CSAWPLREGRGEQYF.

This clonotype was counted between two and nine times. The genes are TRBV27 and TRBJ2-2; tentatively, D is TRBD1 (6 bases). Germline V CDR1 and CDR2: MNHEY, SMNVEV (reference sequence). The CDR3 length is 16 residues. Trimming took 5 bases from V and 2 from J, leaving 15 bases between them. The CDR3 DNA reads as TGTGCCAGCAGTGATAAAGCCGGGACAAACACCGGGGAGCTGTTTTTT. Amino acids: CASSDKAGTNTGELFF.

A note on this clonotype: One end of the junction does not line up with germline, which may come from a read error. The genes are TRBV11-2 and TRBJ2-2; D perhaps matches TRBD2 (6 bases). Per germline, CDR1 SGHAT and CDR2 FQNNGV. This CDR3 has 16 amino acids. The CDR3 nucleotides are TGTGCCAGCATCCCAGTGGGGGGTTTTAACATCGGGGAGCTGTTTTTT. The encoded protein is CASIPVGGFNIGELFF.

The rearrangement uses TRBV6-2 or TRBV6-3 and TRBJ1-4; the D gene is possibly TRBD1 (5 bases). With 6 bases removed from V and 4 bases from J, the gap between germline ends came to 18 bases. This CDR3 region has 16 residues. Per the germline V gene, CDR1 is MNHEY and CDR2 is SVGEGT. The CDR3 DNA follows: TGTGCCAGCAGAAAAGGGACGGCGGCTGATAATGAAAAACTGTTTTTT. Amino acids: CASRKGTAADNEKLFF.

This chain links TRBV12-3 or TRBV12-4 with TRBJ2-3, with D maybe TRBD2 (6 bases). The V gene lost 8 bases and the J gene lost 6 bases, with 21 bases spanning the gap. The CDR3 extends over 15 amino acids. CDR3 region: CASCTRLVERDTQYF. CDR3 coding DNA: TGTGCCAGCTGTACCCGACTAGTCGAAAGGGATACGCAGTATTTT.

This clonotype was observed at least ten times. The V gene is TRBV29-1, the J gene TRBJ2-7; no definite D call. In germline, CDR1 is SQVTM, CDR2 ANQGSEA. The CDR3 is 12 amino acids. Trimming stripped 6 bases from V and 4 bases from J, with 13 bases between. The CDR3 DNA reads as TGCAGCGTCCAGGTCACGAGGTACGAGCAGTACTTC. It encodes CSVQVTRYEQYF.

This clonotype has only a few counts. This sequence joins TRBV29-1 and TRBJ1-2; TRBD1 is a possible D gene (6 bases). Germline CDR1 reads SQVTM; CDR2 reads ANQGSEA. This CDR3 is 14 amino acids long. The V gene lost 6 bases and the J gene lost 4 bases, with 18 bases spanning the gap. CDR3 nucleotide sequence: TGCAGCGTCCGCCCGCAGGGGCAAGTCTATGGCTACACCTTC. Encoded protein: CSVRPQGQVYGYTF.

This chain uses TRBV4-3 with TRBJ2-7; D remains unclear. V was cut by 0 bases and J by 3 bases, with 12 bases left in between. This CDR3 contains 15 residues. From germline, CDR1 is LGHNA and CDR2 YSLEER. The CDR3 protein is CASSQEPDGYYEQYF. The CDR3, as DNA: TGCGCCAGCAGCCAAGAACCGGACGGATACTACGAGCAGTACTTC.

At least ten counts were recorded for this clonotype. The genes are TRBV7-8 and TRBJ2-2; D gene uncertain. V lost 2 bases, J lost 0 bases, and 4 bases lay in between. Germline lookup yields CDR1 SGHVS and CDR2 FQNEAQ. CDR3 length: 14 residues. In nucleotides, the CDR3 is TGTGCCAGCAGCTTACGCCCGAACACCGGGGAGCTGTTTTTT. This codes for CASSLRPNTGELFF.

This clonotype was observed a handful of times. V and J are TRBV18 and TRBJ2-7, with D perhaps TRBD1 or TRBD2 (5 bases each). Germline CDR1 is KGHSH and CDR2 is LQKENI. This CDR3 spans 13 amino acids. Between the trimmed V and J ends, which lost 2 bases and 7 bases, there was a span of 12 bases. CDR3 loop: CASSPSGTVEQYF. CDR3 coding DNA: TGTGCCAGCTCACCAAGTGGGACGGTGGAGCAGTACTTC. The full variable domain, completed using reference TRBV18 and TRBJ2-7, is NAGVMQNPRHLVRRRGQEARLRCSPMKGHSHVYWYRQLPEEGLKFMVYLQKENIIDESGMPKERFSAEFPKEGPSILRIQQVVRGDSAAYFCASSPSGTVEQYFGPGTRLTVT.

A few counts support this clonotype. The CDR3 protein is CASSPTRTSGDNEQFF. The CDR3 coding sequence is TGTGCCAGCAGCCCTACGAGGACTAGCGGTGACAATGAGCAGTTCTTC. The rearrangement joins TRBV9 to TRBJ2-1, with 10 bases aligning to TRBD2. Germline V gives CDR1 SGDLS, CDR2 YYNGEE. The CDR3 sequence is 16 residues long. Trimming removed 4 bases from V and 5 bases from J; junction bases left unmatched: 9.

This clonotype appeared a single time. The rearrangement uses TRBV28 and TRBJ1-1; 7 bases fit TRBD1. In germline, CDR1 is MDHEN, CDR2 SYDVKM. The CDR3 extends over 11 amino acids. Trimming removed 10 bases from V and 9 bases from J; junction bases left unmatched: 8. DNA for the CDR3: TGTGCCATCGAACAGGGGCATCAAGCTTTCTTT. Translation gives CAIEQGHQAFF.

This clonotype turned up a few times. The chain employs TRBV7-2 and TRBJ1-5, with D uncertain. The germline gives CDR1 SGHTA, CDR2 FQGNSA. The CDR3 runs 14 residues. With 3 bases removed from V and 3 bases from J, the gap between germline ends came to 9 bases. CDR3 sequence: CASSFTGVNQPQHF. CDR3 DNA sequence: TGTGCCAGCAGCTTCACCGGGGTCAATCAGCCCCAGCATTTT.

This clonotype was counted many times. DNA of the CDR3: TGTGCCAGCAGCTTGGTGTGGGATGAGCAGTTCTTC. Its translation is CASSLVWDEQFF. The genes are TRBV5-5 and TRBJ2-1; D unresolved. The CDR3 has 12 amino acids. The germline CDR1 and CDR2 sequences are SGHKS and YYEKEE (reference sequence). V gave up 0 bases and J gave up 8 bases, with 6 bases separating them.

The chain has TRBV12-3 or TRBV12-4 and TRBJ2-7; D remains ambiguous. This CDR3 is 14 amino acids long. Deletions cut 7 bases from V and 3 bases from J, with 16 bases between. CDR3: CASNRNGDRYEQYF. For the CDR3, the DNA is TGTGCCAGCAACAGAAACGGAGACCGCTACGAGCAGTACTTC.

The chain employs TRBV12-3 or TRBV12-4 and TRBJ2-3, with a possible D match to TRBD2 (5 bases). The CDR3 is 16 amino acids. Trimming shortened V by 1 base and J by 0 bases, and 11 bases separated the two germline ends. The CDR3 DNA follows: TGTGCCAGCAGTTTAGGGACTTATGCTAGCACAGATACGCAGTATTTT. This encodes CASSLGTYASTDTQYF.